These 11 T cell receptor beta chains came from one sample sequenced in a study of Tregs in tolerant kidney transplant recipients. Data came from immunoSEQ multiplex PCR; TCRdb stores just in-frame clones and leaves some out. Of more than 75,000 clones in the sample, under 95% were seen once. The source material was CD4+ T cells from blood, sampled before the transplant. These receptors came from a human donor who received a combined kidney and bone marrow transplant.

This rearrangement joins TRBV5-1 to TRBJ2-2, with 7 nucleotides matching TRBD2. With V trimmed by 1 base and J by 4 bases, 4 bases remained unmatched. The CDR3 sequence is 15 residues long. The germline CDR1 and CDR2 sequences are SGHRS and YFSETQ. The CDR3 DNA reads as TGCGCCAGCAGCTTGCTAGCGGATGCCACCGGGGAGCTGTTTTTT. This gives the protein CASSLLADATGELFF. Based on the CDR3 plus reference TRBV5-1 and TRBJ2-2, the full variable domain is KAGVTQTPRYLIKTRGQQVTLSCSPISGHRSVSWYQQTPGQGLQFLFEYFSETQRNKGNFPGRFSGRQFSNSRSEMNVSTLELGDSALYLCASSLLADATGELFFGEGSRLTVL.

The rearrangement links TRBV7-2 to TRBJ2-1; TRBD1 agrees at 10 bases. CDR3 length equals 15 residues. V was pared by 5 bases and J by 5 bases, with 6 bases of the junction left unmatched. The V gene's germline CDR1 is SGHTA and CDR2 FQGNSA. As DNA, the CDR3 is TGTGCCAGCAGCCACGACAGGGGGCATCACAATGAGCAGTTCTTC. Residues: CASSHDRGHHNEQFF.

The gene calls are TRBV4-1 and TRBJ2-1; maybe TRBD2 (6 bases). V lost 8 bases and J lost 2, with 16 bases in between. The CDR3 totals 15 residues. Germline V gene sequence: CDR1 MGHRA, CDR2 YSYEKL. CDR3 in DNA: TGCGCCAGCGGGACTGTTCCGAGTCCCTACAATGAGCAGTTCTTC. Its translation is CASGTVPSPYNEQFF.

CDR3: CASSQGTSGSYEQYF. Written as DNA, the CDR3 is TGCGCCAGCAGCCAAGGGACTAGCGGCTCCTACGAGCAGTACTTC. V usage is TRBV5-1 and J usage is TRBJ2-7; 11 bases align to TRBD2. The germline CDR1 and CDR2 sequences are SGHRS and YFSETQ. CDR3 length equals 15 residues. With 4 bases clipped from V and 0 bases from J, the junction kept 3 bases outside the gene matches.

This clone was seen once. The V gene is TRBV6-5, the J gene TRBJ1-1, with TRBD1 as a possible D gene (5 bases). The germline V and J ends were trimmed by 3 bases and 0 bases, with 11 bases remaining between them. Germline CDR1 is MNHEY and CDR2 is SVGAGI. The CDR3 is 15 amino acids. This chain's CDR3 is CASSYSGSLNTEAFF. In DNA form, the CDR3 reads TGTGCCAGCAGTTATTCAGGGTCACTGAACACTGAAGCTTTCTTT.

The gene calls are TRBV7-2 and TRBJ1-5; D remains ambiguous. In germline, CDR1 is SGHTA, CDR2 FQGNSA. CDR3 length equals 14 residues. The ends were cut back, 7 bases at V and 6 bases at J, with 16 bases in the middle. In nucleotides, the CDR3 is TGTGCCAGCACCCACGGCCAGGAAGGTCAGCCCCAGCATTTT. Translation gives CASTHGQEGQPQHF.

As concerns this clone: The same CDR3 can be traced to other DNA sequences in this sample. The chain has TRBV6-6 and TRBJ1-6; no reliable D call. The CDR3 contains 15 residues. V lost 6 bases to trimming and J lost 5 bases, with 14 bases between them. The V gene's germline CDR1 is MNHNY and CDR2 SVGAGI (reference sequence). This CDR3 reads CASRNEGGNNSPLHF. Here the CDR3 DNA reads TGTGCCAGCAGAAATGAGGGTGGGAATAATTCACCCCTCCACTTT.

This chain uses TRBV30 with TRBJ1-2, with 7 positions matching TRBD1. Germline V gene lookup returns CDR1 GTSNPN and CDR2 SVGIG (reference sequence). The CDR3 is made up of 16 amino acids. V dropped 1 base and J dropped 3; count of bases not matched to a gene: 11. CDR3 DNA sequence: TGTGCCTGGAGTGGAAAGGGGGCCCACGGGGACTATGGCTACACCTTC. Translation gives CAWSGKGAHGDYGYTF. Filled out from reference TRBV30 and TRBJ1-2, the complete variable domain reads SQTIHQWPATLVQPVGSPLSLECTVEGTSNPNLYWYRQAAGRGLQLLFYSVGIGQISSEVPQNLSASRPQDRQFILSSKKLLLSDSGFYLCAWSGKGAHGDYGYTFGSGTRLTVV.

The chain recombines TRBV5-6 with TRBJ2-7, with TRBD1 as a possible D gene (5 bases). Germline values: CDR1 SGHDT, CDR2 YYEEEE. V gave up 2 bases and J gave up 4 bases, with 13 bases separating them. The CDR3 consists of 14 residues. The CDR3 protein is CASSFPTAPYEQYF. CDR3 coding DNA: TGTGCCAGCAGCTTCCCGACAGCCCCATACGAGCAGTACTTC.

The gene calls are TRBV11-2 and TRBJ2-7; tentatively, D is TRBD1 (5 bases). The germline V and J ends were trimmed by 5 bases and 3 bases, with 17 bases remaining between them. CDR3 length: 15 amino acids. CDR1 is SGHAT and CDR2 is FQNNGV in the germline V gene. The CDR3 spells CASSPWGRLIYEQYF. The CDR3, as DNA: TGTGCCAGCAGCCCGTGGGGCAGGTTAATCTACGAGCAGTACTTC.

The genes are TRBV19 and TRBJ2-1; 8 bases align to TRBD2. The CDR3 has 15 amino acids. The V gene's germline CDR1 is LNHDA and CDR2 SQIVND (reference sequence). J was trimmed by 2 bases and V by 7 bases; bases with no gene match: 7. The CDR3 region is CASMGGAGAYNEQFF. CDR3 sequence (DNA): TGTGCCAGTATGGGGGGAGCGGGGGCCTACAATGAGCAGTTCTTC.